The rows below give T cell receptor beta chains drawn from one sample of a study of cytomegalovirus exposure and HLA in healthy donors. Using immunoSEQ multiplex PCR, the repertoire was profiled, and TCRdb retains in-frame clones only, with some absent. The table shows about 140,000 clones, with roughly 73% occurring only once. Sequencing used PBMCs. These receptors were obtained from a female donor in good health and CMV-seronegative. CDR3s include the opening cysteine and the closing phenylalanine or tryptophan. D genes are given only for firm matches. For some rows the clone size is stated as once, few or many, or as a class when expanded; others skip it.

clone_size: once; d_call: TRBD1; v_call: TRBV28; j_call: TRBJ1-1; cdr3_length: 15; cdr3_aa: CASRARQGLGTEAFF; cdr3_nt: TGTGCCAGCAGGGCCAGACAGGGCCTAGGCACTGAAGCTTTCTTT
clone_size: few; d_call: -; v_call: TRBV6-6; j_call: TRBJ1-1; cdr3_length: 14; cdr3_aa: CASSSGGGDTEAFF; cdr3_nt: TGTGCCAGCAGTTCAGGTGGAGGGGACACTGAAGCTTTCTTT
clone_size: once; d_call: -; v_call: TRBV7-8; j_call: TRBJ2-7; cdr3_length: 15; cdr3_aa: CASSLRHSDGYEQYF; cdr3_nt: TGTGCCAGCAGCTTACGACACTCAGACGGCTACGAGCAGTACTTC
clone_size: -; d_call: TRBD1; v_call: TRBV7-9; j_call: TRBJ1-1; cdr3_length: 15; cdr3_aa: CASSSWTGGWTEAFF; cdr3_nt: TGTGCCAGCAGCTCGTGGACAGGGGGCTGGACTGAAGCTTTCTTT
clone_size: -; d_call: TRBD1; v_call: TRBV6-6; j_call: TRBJ1-4; cdr3_length: 13; cdr3_aa: CASSRTGREKLFF; cdr3_nt: TGTGCCAGCAGCAGGACAGGGAGGGAAAAACTGTTTTTT
clone_size: -; d_call: -; v_call: TRBV15; j_call: TRBJ1-5; cdr3_length: 17; cdr3_aa: CATSRALGGAANQPQHF; cdr3_nt: TGTGCCACCAGCAGAGCCCTGGGGGGGGCTGCGAATCAGCCCCAGCATTTT
clone_size: -; d_call: -; v_call: TRBV7-9; j_call: TRBJ2-7; cdr3_length: 14; cdr3_aa: CASSSRDWLYEQYF; cdr3_nt: TGTGCCAGCAGCTCCCGGGACTGGCTCTACGAGCAGTACTTC
clone_size: -; d_call: -; v_call: TRBV28; j_call: TRBJ2-5; cdr3_length: 14; cdr3_aa: CASGGAGQQETQYF; cdr3_nt: TGTGCCAGCGGGGGGGCTGGACAGCAAGAGACCCAGTACTTC
clone_size: -; d_call: -; v_call: TRBV6-5; j_call: TRBJ1-5; cdr3_length: 13; cdr3_aa: CASSYDSNQPQHF; cdr3_nt: TGTGCCAGCAGTTACGACAGTAATCAGCCCCAGCATTTT
clone_size: -; d_call: -; v_call: TRBV6-5; j_call: TRBJ1-4; cdr3_length: 14; cdr3_aa: CASSDSATNEKLFF; cdr3_nt: TGTGCCAGCAGTGACAGCGCAACTAATGAAAAACTGTTTTTT
clone_size: -; d_call: -; v_call: TRBV4-1; j_call: TRBJ2-1; cdr3_length: 15; cdr3_aa: CASSHDVGARNEQFF; cdr3_nt: TGCGCCAGCAGCCATGATGTGGGGGCGCGCAATGAGCAGTTCTTC
clone_size: -; d_call: -; v_call: TRBV5-1; j_call: TRBJ2-7; cdr3_length: 15; cdr3_aa: CASSFRQVGKDEQYF; cdr3_nt: TGCGCCAGCAGCTTCCGACAGGTAGGAAAGGACGAGCAGTACTTC
clone_size: -; d_call: TRBD1; v_call: TRBV6-6; j_call: TRBJ2-2; cdr3_length: 15; cdr3_aa: CASSWDRSNTGELFF; cdr3_nt: TGTGCCAGCAGTTGGGACAGGAGCAACACCGGGGAGCTGTTTTTT
clone_size: -; d_call: -; v_call: TRBV27; j_call: TRBJ1-1; cdr3_length: 13; cdr3_aa: CASSLAGNTEAFF; cdr3_nt: TGTGCCAGCAGTTTGGCCGGGAATACTGAAGCTTTCTTT
clone_size: -; d_call: TRBD1; v_call: TRBV7-8; j_call: TRBJ1-6; cdr3_length: 16; cdr3_aa: CASSLYPDRAGSPLHF; cdr3_nt: TGTGCCAGCAGCCTCTACCCGGACAGGGCGGGTTCACCCCTCCACTTT
clone_size: -; d_call: TRBD1; v_call: TRBV27; j_call: TRBJ1-2; cdr3_length: 15; cdr3_aa: CASSFRTGGVDGYTF; cdr3_nt: TGTGCCAGCAGTTTCCGGACAGGGGGCGTTGATGGCTACACCTTC
clone_size: few; d_call: TRBD1; v_call: TRBV6-5; j_call: TRBJ1-1; cdr3_length: 14; cdr3_aa: CASRGTGGNTEAFF; cdr3_nt: TGTGCCAGCAGAGGGACAGGGGGTAACACTGAAGCTTTCTTT
clone_size: -; d_call: TRBD2; v_call: TRBV9; j_call: TRBJ2-5; cdr3_length: 18; cdr3_aa: CASSVTSGSRGVAETQYF; cdr3_nt: TGTGCCAGCAGCGTCACTAGCGGGAGCCGGGGGGTGGCGGAGACCCAGTACTTC
clone_size: -; d_call: TRBD2; v_call: TRBV7-2; j_call: TRBJ2-2; cdr3_length: 18; cdr3_aa: CASSLGGLAGMGAGELFF; cdr3_nt: TGTGCCAGCAGCTTAGGAGGACTAGCGGGAATGGGGGCCGGGGAGCTGTTTTTT
clone_size: -; d_call: TRBD1; v_call: TRBV7-9; j_call: TRBJ1-1; cdr3_length: 17; cdr3_aa: CASSPLEWTGTNTEAFF; cdr3_nt: TGTGCCAGCAGCCCACTCGAGTGGACAGGGACGAACACTGAAGCTTTCTTT
clone_size: -; d_call: TRBD2; v_call: TRBV29-1; j_call: TRBJ2-3; cdr3_length: 15; cdr3_aa: CSASVGAGNTDTQYF; cdr3_nt: TGCAGCGCCTCCGTAGGAGCGGGGAACACAGATACGCAGTATTTT
clone_size: -; d_call: -; v_call: TRBV19; j_call: TRBJ2-7; cdr3_length: 14; cdr3_aa: CASSIKGRGDEQYF; cdr3_nt: TGTGCCAGTAGTATAAAAGGGAGGGGGGACGAGCAGTACTTC
clone_size: -; d_call: -; v_call: TRBV30; j_call: TRBJ1-2; cdr3_length: 13; cdr3_aa: CAWSRQGNYGYTF; cdr3_nt: TGTGCCTGGAGTCGCCAGGGCAACTATGGCTACACCTTC
clone_size: -; d_call: -; v_call: TRBV5-6; j_call: TRBJ1-1; cdr3_length: 11; cdr3_aa: CASSLALEAFF; cdr3_nt: TGTGCCAGCAGCTTGGCTCTCGAAGCTTTCTTT
clone_size: -; d_call: -; v_call: TRBV7-3; j_call: TRBJ1-1; cdr3_length: 13; cdr3_aa: CASSGHANTEAFF; cdr3_nt: TGTGCCAGCAGCGGACATGCGAACACTGAAGCTTTCTTT
clone_size: -; d_call: TRBD1; v_call: TRBV7-9; j_call: TRBJ1-1; cdr3_length: 15; cdr3_aa: CSSSAGQGLNTEAFF; cdr3_nt: TGTTCCAGCAGCGCCGGACAGGGATTGAACACTGAAGCTTTCTTT
clone_size: -; d_call: TRBD1; v_call: TRBV10-1; j_call: TRBJ1-2; cdr3_length: 16; cdr3_aa: CASPFIGQGASHGYTF; cdr3_nt: TGCGCCAGCCCCTTTATTGGACAGGGGGCTTCCCATGGCTACACCTTC
clone_size: -; d_call: TRBD1; v_call: TRBV6-5; j_call: TRBJ1-3; cdr3_length: 15; cdr3_aa: CASRQRTGPGNTIYF; cdr3_nt: TGTGCCAGCAGACAACGGACAGGGCCTGGAAACACCATATATTTT
clone_size: -; d_call: -; v_call: TRBV6-5; j_call: TRBJ2-7; cdr3_length: 14; cdr3_aa: CASSPTSFSYEQYF; cdr3_nt: TGTGCCAGCAGTCCCACTAGCTTCTCCTACGAGCAGTACTTC
clone_size: -; d_call: TRBD1; v_call: TRBV9; j_call: TRBJ1-4; cdr3_length: 14; cdr3_aa: CASTATGTTEKLFF; cdr3_nt: TGTGCCAGCACCGCGACAGGGACAACTGAAAAACTGTTTTTT
clone_size: few; d_call: TRBD1; v_call: TRBV4-1; j_call: TRBJ1-2; cdr3_length: 15; cdr3_aa: CASSQDQGATYGYTF; cdr3_nt: TGCGCCAGCAGCCAAGATCAGGGGGCCACCTATGGCTACACCTTC
clone_size: -; d_call: TRBD1; v_call: TRBV5-4; j_call: TRBJ1-2; cdr3_length: 14; cdr3_aa: CASSGGQLNYGYTF; cdr3_nt: TGTGCCAGCAGCGGGGGACAGCTTAACTATGGCTACACCTTC
clone_size: -; d_call: -; v_call: TRBV6-5; j_call: TRBJ1-1; cdr3_length: 14; cdr3_aa: CASSALSSGAEAFF; cdr3_nt: TGTGCCAGCAGTGCCCTCTCCTCCGGGGCTGAAGCTTTCTTT
clone_size: -; d_call: -; v_call: TRBV2; j_call: TRBJ2-5; cdr3_length: 13; cdr3_aa: CASSFPGEETQYF; cdr3_nt: TGTGCCAGCAGTTTTCCGGGGGAGGAGACCCAGTACTTC
clone_size: -; d_call: TRBD1; v_call: TRBV7-8; j_call: TRBJ1-2; cdr3_length: 14; cdr3_aa: CASTANRGVGGYTF; cdr3_nt: TGTGCCAGCACCGCGAACAGGGGGGTTGGTGGCTACACCTTC
clone_size: -; d_call: -; v_call: TRBV30; j_call: TRBJ1-2; cdr3_length: 13; cdr3_aa: CAWSPTGSYGYTF; cdr3_nt: TGTGCCTGGAGTCCCACAGGGTCCTATGGCTACACCTTC